This is a list of T cell receptor beta chains from one sample in a study of OX40 agonist ivuxolimab in advanced cancers. Repertoires were generated with immunoSEQ multiplex PCR, while TCRdb's copy carries only in-frame clones and drops some. The profile covers some 80,000 clones, with 85% appearing a single time and under 0.75% taken by the ten largest. The sample was CD4+ or CD8+ T cells sorted from blood, taken in a trial of the OX40 agonist ivuxolimab. These receptors came from an adult with an advanced solid tumor such as melanoma, head and neck, liver or kidney cancer. Each CDR3 is given with its conserved first and last residue. D genes are given only for firm matches. Rows may omit the clone size; those that give it use once, few, many or a size class.

TRBV6-1	TRBD1	-	TRBJ1-4	CASIPGQGNEKLFF	TGTGCCAGCATCCCGGGACAGGGGAATGAAAAACTGTTTTTT
TRBV9	TRBD2	-	TRBJ2-7	CASSPKTSGGVRHYEQYF	TGTGCCAGCAGCCCCAAGACTAGCGGGGGGGTTCGACACTACGAGCAGTACTTC
TRBV2	TRBD2	-	TRBJ2-5	CASRGGTSGGAETQYF	TGTGCCAGCAGGGGAGGGACTAGCGGGGGGGCAGAGACCCAGTACTTC
TRBV19	-	-	TRBJ2-3	CASSIERGPQYF	TGTGCCAGTAGTATAGAGCGCGGGCCGCAGTATTTT
TRBV2	TRBD1	few	TRBJ1-4	CASSEPPKGTGGEKLFF	TGTGCCAGCAGTGAGCCCCCGAAAGGGACAGGGGGCGAAAAACTGTTTTTT
TRBV5-4	-	-	TRBJ2-1	CASSLDFNNEQFF	TGTGCCAGCAGCTTGGACTTCAACAATGAGCAGTTCTTC
TRBV19	TRBD2	few	TRBJ2-7	CASSPRTSGRNEQYF	TGTGCCAGTAGTCCCCGGACTAGCGGGCGCAACGAGCAGTACTTC
TRBV4-3	TRBD1	few	TRBJ1-5	CASKGTGTIGSNQPQHF	TGCGCCAGCAAAGGGACAGGCACAATCGGGAGTAATCAGCCCCAGCATTTT
TRBV11-2	-	-	TRBJ2-7	CASSSTRGPLNEQYF	TGTGCCAGCAGCTCGACCAGGGGCCCGCTGAACGAGCAGTACTTC
TRBV6-1	TRBD1	once	TRBJ2-7	CASSEMGQVYYEQYF	TGTGCCAGCAGTGAAATGGGACAGGTTTATTACGAGCAGTACTTC
TRBV5-4	TRBD2	-	TRBJ2-7	CASSFVRGGVLGEQYF	TGTGCCAGCAGCTTCGTTCGGGGGGGCGTTCTCGGCGAGCAGTACTTC
TRBV18	TRBD1	-	TRBJ2-4	CASSPTRQGVAKNIQYF	TGTGCCAGCTCACCAACCCGACAGGGGGTAGCCAAAAACATTCAGTACTTC
TRBV5-4	-	-	TRBJ1-5	CASSRDGEQPQHF	TGTGCCAGCAGCCGGGACGGAGAACAGCCCCAGCATTTT
TRBV2	TRBD2	-	TRBJ2-3	CASTPLTSGGTDTQYF	TGTGCCAGCACCCCCCTCACTAGCGGGGGGACAGATACGCAGTATTTT
TRBV7-2	TRBD2	once	TRBJ2-1	CASSRSSGGIWFF	TGTGCCAGCAGCCGGAGTAGCGGGGGGATATGGTTCTTC
TRBV18	-	-	TRBJ2-1	CASSLGAGNEQFF	TGTGCCAGCTCCCTCGGGGCCGGGAATGAGCAGTTCTTC
TRBV5-1	-	-	TRBJ2-7	CASSPGTDTYEQYF	TGCGCCAGCAGCCCTGGGACGGACACCTACGAGCAGTACTTC
TRBV19	TRBD2	-	TRBJ2-1	CASSTLAGARDEQFF	TGTGCCAGTAGTACCCTAGCGGGGGCTCGGGATGAGCAGTTCTTC
TRBV6-5	-	once	TRBJ1-5	CASTTQGRQPQHF	TGTGCCAGCACCACCCAGGGGAGGCAGCCCCAGCATTTT
TRBV6-5	-	-	TRBJ1-5	CASSSPRRNQPQHF	TGTGCCAGCAGCTCCCCGCGGAGGAATCAGCCCCAGCATTTT
TRBV9	-	-	TRBJ2-3	CASSFLAGAGDTQYF	TGTGCCAGCAGCTTCTTGGCGGGGGCAGGAGATACGCAGTATTTT
TRBV5-5	-	once	TRBJ2-7	CASSLAPSRANEQYF	TGTGCCAGCAGCTTGGCCCCTTCTAGGGCCAACGAGCAGTACTTC
TRBV7-8	-	-	TRBJ2-3	CASSAYRVLGPNTDTQYF	TGTGCCAGCAGCGCATACAGGGTCTTGGGACCCAACACAGATACGCAGTATTTT
TRBV27	-	-	TRBJ1-5	CASSYSRELGQPQHF	TGTGCCAGCAGTTACTCCCGGGAACTGGGCCAGCCCCAGCATTTT
TRBV5-1	-	-	TRBJ2-4	CASNHEGPGDIQYF	TGCGCCAGCAACCACGAGGGACCAGGGGACATTCAGTACTTC
TRBV27	-	-	TRBJ2-7	CASSLFPLQGRYEQYF	TGTGCCAGCAGTTTATTCCCCCTCCAGGGGCGGTACGAGCAGTACTTC
TRBV7-2	-	-	TRBJ1-1	CASSLGQLNTEAFF	TGTGCCAGCAGCTTAGGACAGTTGAACACTGAAGCTTTCTTT